The 26 T cell receptor beta chains reported below all come from one sample, sequenced in a study of blood T cell repertoires in COVID-19. Produced via immunoSEQ multiplex PCR; TCRdb's table is partial and in-frame only. Altogether about 350,000 clones are present, 88% being singletons, with the ten largest covering about 7%. The sequenced material came from peripheral blood. These receptors all come from a woman aged 70-85 years with COVID-19, enrolled during active disease.

In its sample, this clone was seen a few times. The CDR3 here is CASSSRRGGGTYEQYF. Here the CDR3 DNA reads TGCGCCAGCAGTTCCCGCCGGGGTGGGGGCACCTACGAGCAGTACTTC. The chain has TRBV10-1 and TRBJ2-7; possible D gene TRBD1, 6 bases. Germline-derived CDR1 and CDR2 are WNHNN and SYGVQD (reference sequence). The CDR3 covers 16 residues. V was shortened by 5 bases and J by 2 bases, with 19 bases between the two germline ends.

The chain is built from TRBV3-1 (or the pseudogene TRBV3-2) and TRBJ1-4, with 10 bases aligning to TRBD1. Germline V gene lookup returns CDR1 LGHDT and CDR2 YNNKEL (reference sequence). The CDR3 length is 15 residues. After removal of 3 bases from V and 6 bases from J, the junction contained 4 bases not matched to a gene. CDR3: CASSHSGTGDEKLFF. The DNA for the CDR3 is TGTGCCAGCAGCCACTCCGGGACAGGGGATGAAAAACTGTTTTTT.

The rearrangement links TRBV7-9 to TRBJ2-7; a weak D match, TRBD2 (5 bases). V dropped 2 bases and J dropped 4 bases, with 15 bases sitting between them. The CDR3 is 15 amino acids. Germline lookup yields CDR1 SEHNR and CDR2 FQNEAQ (reference sequence). CDR3 amino acids: CASSLLPGSGYEQYF. The CDR3 region has the DNA TGTGCCAGCAGCTTACTCCCGGGGTCCGGTTACGAGCAGTACTTC.

Ten or more counts support this clone. J is TRBJ1-3 and V is TRBV2, with 9 bases that match TRBD1. Germline V CDR1 and CDR2: SNHLY, FYNNEI. The CDR3 spans 18 residues. Germline trimming cut 7 bases from V and 2 bases from J; bases unmatched to any gene: 15. This CDR3 reads CASMGPGTGSLTGNTIYF. The CDR3 nucleotides are TGTGCCAGCATGGGGCCCGGGACAGGGAGCTTAACTGGAAACACCATATATTTT.

In DNA, the CDR3 is TGTGCCAGCAGTTATGGACAGGGGAGGACCCAGTACTTC. Protein sequence: CASSYGQGRTQYF. V usage is TRBV6-5 and J usage is TRBJ2-5; 9 bases line up with TRBD1. Trimming removed 3 bases from V and 7 bases from J; junction bases left unmatched: 3. The germline CDR1 and CDR2 sequences are MNHEY and SVGAGI. CDR3 length: 13 amino acids.

The chain is built from TRBV7-2 and TRBJ1-2; D uncertain. Germline V gene lookup returns CDR1 SGHTA and CDR2 FQGNSA. V was clipped by 3 bases and J by 0 bases, with 5 bases between them. The CDR3 is 13 residues long. DNA of the CDR3: TGTGCCAGCAGCTTTATTACTAACTATGGCTACACCTTC. Its protein product is CASSFITNYGYTF.

This clone appeared a single time. The chain has TRBV6-5 and TRBJ1-5, with 7 bases lining up with TRBD1. The trim removed 6 bases at V and 4 bases at J, leaving 6 bases unmatched. Germline V lookup: CDR1 MNHEY, CDR2 SVGAGI. This CDR3 comprises 14 residues. CDR3 DNA: TGTGCCAGCAGCAGGACAGGCGTTAATCAGCCCCAGCATTTT. Its translation is CASSRTGVNQPQHF.

The chain recombines TRBV28 with TRBJ1-3; tentative D call: TRBD1 (6 bases). Germline CDR1 reads MDHEN; CDR2 reads SYDVKM. This CDR3 contains 17 residues. V was trimmed by 7 bases and J by 6 bases, leaving 25 bases between them. The CDR3 DNA is TGTGCCAGCACCCGCCGCGCCCCCCAGGGGCCTTTAAACACCATATATTTT. Amino acids: CASTRRAPQGPLNTIYF.

The chain has TRBV2 and TRBJ2-1; tentative D call: TRBD1 (6 bases). V shed 3 bases and J shed 7 bases, with 13 bases lying between them. Germline assignment: CDR1 SNHLY and CDR2 FYNNEI. The CDR3 sequence is 14 residues long. The CDR3 nucleotides read TGTGCCAGCAGTGACCCAGGGGAATTGAATGAGCAGTTCTTC. Protein product: CASSDPGELNEQFF.

The chain is built from TRBV7-2 and TRBJ2-7; D might be TRBD1 (5 bases). The CDR3 length is 15 residues. Trimming left V 5 bases short and J 1 base short, with 15 bases between. Germline CDR1 is SGHTA and CDR2 is FQGNSA. The CDR3: CASSQGSRLSYEQYF. The DNA for the CDR3 is TGTGCCAGCAGCCAGGGATCGCGACTTTCCTACGAGCAGTACTTC. Looking up the rest from reference TRBV7-2 and TRBJ2-7 gives the full variable domain: GAGVSQSPSNKVTEKGKDVELRCDPISGHTALYWYRQSLGQGLEFLIYFQGNSAPDKSGLPSDRFSAERTGGSVSTLTIQRTQQEDSAVYLCASSQGSRLSYEQYFGPGTRLTVT.

The chain recombines TRBV6-2 or TRBV6-3 with TRBJ2-7; TRBD2 might be the D (7 bases). Trimming removed 5 bases from V and 5 bases from J, with 16 bases in between. From germline, CDR1 is MNHEY and CDR2 SVGEGT. The CDR3 sequence is 14 residues long. The CDR3 loop reads CASSTRRGADEQYF. The CDR3 coding sequence is TGTGCCAGCAGTACCCGCCGGGGGGCCGACGAGCAGTACTTC.

The rearrangement uses TRBV2 and TRBJ2-7; 9 bases are a match to TRBD1. Germline CDR1 reads SNHLY; CDR2 reads FYNNEI. The CDR3 has 13 residues. V lost 7 bases, J lost 3 bases, and 4 bases stayed unmatched. CDR3 bases: TGTGCCAGCACTTCGGGACAGGGCTACGAGCAGTACTTC. Translating gives CASTSGQGYEQYF.

In its sample, this clone was seen once. This chain connects TRBV12-3 or TRBV12-4 to TRBJ2-2, with D uncertain. The CDR3 has 12 residues. V was cut by 11 bases and J by 6 bases, with 13 bases left in between. The DNA of the CDR3 is TGTGCCCCTACACGGGTCCCCGGGGAGCTGTTTTTT. It is translated as CAPTRVPGELFF.

This clone was counted a single time. This chain links TRBV10-1 with TRBJ2-7; the D gene is possibly TRBD2 (6 bases). Between the trimmed V and J ends, which lost 8 bases and 2 bases, there was a span of 10 bases. The CDR3 extends over 12 amino acids. The germline V gene has CDR1 WNHNN and CDR2 SYGVQD (reference sequence). The CDR3 loop reads CASSSGAYEQYF. The CDR3 bases are TGCGCCAGCTCATCGGGGGCCTACGAGCAGTACTTC.

The gene calls are TRBV6-2 or TRBV6-3 and TRBJ2-3; 8 bases are shared with TRBD1. Germline lookup yields CDR1 MNHEY and CDR2 SVGEGT. Unmatched junction bases numbered 8, after V lost 5 bases and J lost 4 bases. The CDR3 is made up of 15 amino acids. The CDR3 sequence is CASSPDRVWADTQYF. The CDR3 coding sequence is TGTGCCAGCAGTCCGGACAGGGTCTGGGCAGATACGCAGTATTTT.

This rearrangement joins TRBV7-2 to TRBJ2-3; 12 bases are a match to TRBD2. The CDR3 is made up of 14 amino acids. With V trimmed by 8 bases and J by 7 bases, 7 bases remained unmatched. Germline V gene sequence: CDR1 SGHTA, CDR2 FQGNSA. CDR3 sequence: CASVSSGGANTQYF. The CDR3 DNA follows: TGTGCCAGCGTATCTAGCGGGGGGGCAAATACGCAGTATTTT.

The chain is built from TRBV14 and TRBJ1-2, with D maybe TRBD1 (5 bases). The germline gives CDR1 SGHDN, CDR2 FVKESK. The CDR3 covers 12 residues. V lost 1 base and J lost 8, with 8 bases in between. The CDR3 sequence: CASSQGGWGYTF. The CDR3 region has the DNA TGTGCCAGCAGCCAAGGGGGCTGGGGCTACACCTTC.

The gene calls are TRBV2 and TRBJ1-5; D is uncertain. Trimming took 1 base from V and 3 from J, leaving 10 bases between them. Germline values: CDR1 SNHLY, CDR2 FYNNEI. CDR3 length: 15 residues. CDR3 protein: CASSEGSGNNQPQHF. The CDR3 DNA follows: TGTGCCAGCAGTGAAGGGTCAGGAAACAATCAGCCCCAGCATTTT.

The chain employs TRBV2 and TRBJ2-3, with 9 bases aligning to TRBD2. This CDR3 spans 15 amino acids. The germline V gene has CDR1 SNHLY and CDR2 FYNNEI. V dropped 2 bases and J dropped 8; count of bases not matched to a gene: 8. The CDR3 here is CASSEMAGGHVTQYF. DNA of the CDR3: TGTGCCAGCAGTGAAATGGCGGGGGGGCATGTTACGCAGTATTTT.

This clone appeared once. The chain carries TRBV5-1 and TRBJ1-3, with a tentative D call TRBD1 (6 bases). Per germline, CDR1 SGHRS and CDR2 YFSETQ. V gave up 7 bases and J gave up 3 bases, with 11 bases separating them. The CDR3 contains 13 residues. CDR3 loop: CASGQTLGNTIYF. CDR3 DNA: TGCGCCAGCGGACAGACCCTTGGAAACACCATATATTTT.

In its sample, this clone was seen once. V and J are TRBV24-1 and TRBJ2-5; 10 bases map to TRBD1. The CDR3 has 17 residues. CDR1 is KGHDR, CDR2 SFDVKD, per germline. The ends lost 2 bases at V and 4 bases at J; junction bases unmatched: 9. In nucleotides, the CDR3 is TGTGCCACCAGTGATTCCCAAACAGACAGGGGGCCAGAGACCCAGTACTTC. Translated: CATSDSQTDRGPETQYF.

J is TRBJ2-7 and V is TRBV18, with D possibly TRBD1 on 5 matching bases. Germline loops: CDR1 KGHSH, CDR2 LQKENI. The CDR3 runs 13 residues. Deletions cut 2 bases from V and 6 bases from J, with 11 bases between. The CDR3 bases are TGTGCCAGCTCACCAGGGGCAGTACTCGAGCAGTACTTC. Translated: CASSPGAVLEQYF.

On this clone: The same CDR3 also results from other DNA sequences found in this sample. V gene TRBV24-1 combines with J gene TRBJ1-5, with 7 nucleotides matching TRBD1. With 5 bases clipped from V and 7 bases from J, the junction kept 7 bases outside the gene matches. The germline CDR1 and CDR2 sequences are KGHDR and SFDVKD. This CDR3 has 14 residues. CDR3 loop: CATSGGQGGQPQHF. The DNA for the CDR3 is TGTGCCACCAGTGGGGGGCAGGGGGGCCAGCCCCAGCATTTT.

The gene calls are TRBV5-6 and TRBJ1-1; maybe TRBD1 (5 bases). The germline V gene has CDR1 SGHDT and CDR2 YYEEEE. The V and J ends lost 0 bases and 1 base respectively, with 10 bases between them. The CDR3 extends over 15 amino acids. CDR3: CASSLERGGNTEAFF. As DNA, the CDR3 is TGTGCCAGCAGCTTGGAGAGGGGAGGGAACACTGAAGCTTTCTTT.

The chain uses TRBV28 and TRBJ1-1; 10 bases line up with TRBD1. The CDR3 runs to 15 residues. Trimming at V came to 2 bases and at J to 4 bases, leaving 4 bases not matched to a gene. The germline V gene encodes CDR1 MDHEN and CDR2 SYDVKM. In DNA form, the CDR3 reads TGTGCCAGCAGTTTAGGGACAGGGGTTGGCACTGAAGCTTTCTTT. Translated: CASSLGTGVGTEAFF.

This sequence joins TRBV21-1 and TRBJ1-1; the DNA was not compared with TRBD1, the D call given in the table. TRBV21-1 is given as a pseudogene. The CDR3 runs 14 residues. CDR3 sequence (DNA): TGTGCCAGCAGCATGACGGCAGGGAACACTGAAGCTTTCTTT. Translating it yields CASSMTAGNTEAFF.